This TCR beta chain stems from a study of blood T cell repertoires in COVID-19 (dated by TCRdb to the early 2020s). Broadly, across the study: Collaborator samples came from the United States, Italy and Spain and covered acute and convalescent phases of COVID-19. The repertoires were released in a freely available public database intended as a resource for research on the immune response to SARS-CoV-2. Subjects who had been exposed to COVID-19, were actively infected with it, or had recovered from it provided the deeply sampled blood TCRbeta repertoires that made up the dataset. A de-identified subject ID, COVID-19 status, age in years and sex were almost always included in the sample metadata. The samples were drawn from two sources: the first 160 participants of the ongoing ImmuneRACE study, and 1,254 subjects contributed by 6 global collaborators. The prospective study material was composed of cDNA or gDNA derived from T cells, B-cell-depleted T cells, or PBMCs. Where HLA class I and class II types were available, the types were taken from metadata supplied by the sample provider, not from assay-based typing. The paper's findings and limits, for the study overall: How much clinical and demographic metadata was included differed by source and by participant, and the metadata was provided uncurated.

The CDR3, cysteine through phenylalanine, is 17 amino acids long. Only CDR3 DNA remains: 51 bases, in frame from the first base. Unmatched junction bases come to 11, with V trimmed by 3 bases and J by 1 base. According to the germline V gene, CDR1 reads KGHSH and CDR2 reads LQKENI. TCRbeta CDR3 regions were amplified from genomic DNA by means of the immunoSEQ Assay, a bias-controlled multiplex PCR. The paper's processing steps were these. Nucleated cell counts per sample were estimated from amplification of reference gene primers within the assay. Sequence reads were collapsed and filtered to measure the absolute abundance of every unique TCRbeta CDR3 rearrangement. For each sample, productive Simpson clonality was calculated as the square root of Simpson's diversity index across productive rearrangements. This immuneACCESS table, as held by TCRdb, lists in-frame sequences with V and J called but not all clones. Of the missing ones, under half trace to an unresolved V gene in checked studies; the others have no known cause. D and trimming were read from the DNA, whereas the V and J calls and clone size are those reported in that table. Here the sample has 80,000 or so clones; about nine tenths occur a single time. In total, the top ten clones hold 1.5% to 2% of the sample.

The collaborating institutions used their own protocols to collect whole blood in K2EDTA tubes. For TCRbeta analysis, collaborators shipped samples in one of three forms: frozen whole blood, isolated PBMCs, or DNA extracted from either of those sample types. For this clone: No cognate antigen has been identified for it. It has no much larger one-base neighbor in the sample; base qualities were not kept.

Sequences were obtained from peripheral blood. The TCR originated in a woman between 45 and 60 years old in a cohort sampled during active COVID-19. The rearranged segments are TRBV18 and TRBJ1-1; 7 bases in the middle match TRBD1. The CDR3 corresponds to CASSPTVGTAGNTEAFF. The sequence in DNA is TGTGCCAGCTCACCCACGGTGGGGACAGCGGGGAACACTGAAGCTTTCTTT.